This T cell receptor (beta chain) emerged from a study of cytomegalovirus exposure and HLA in healthy donors. Regarding the study as a whole: TCR beta V- and J-gene trimming, according to a later analysis, was linked to a missense DCLRE1C variant.

The PCR used 60 Vbeta and 13 Jbeta primers. Clones were sequenced by immunoSEQ multiplex PCR, and TCRdb holds only the in-frame ones, with some missing. The sample features 150,000 to 200,000 clones, with 0.7% to 1% in its top ten. The CDR3 runs to 13 residues. V was pared by 8 bases and J by 0 bases, with 6 bases of the junction left unmatched. The V gene's germline CDR1 is SQVTM and CDR2 ANQGSEA. Turning to this clone: The antigen is undetermined.

This receptor was identified in a woman between 18 and 29 years old in good health and CMV-seropositive. Sequenced input: PBMCs. V and J are TRBV29-1 and TRBJ1-1; TRBD1 matches 7 bases. In DNA, the CDR3 is TGCAGCACGACGGGACAGTTGAACACTGAAGCTTTCTTT. Its translation is CSTTGQLNTEAFF.